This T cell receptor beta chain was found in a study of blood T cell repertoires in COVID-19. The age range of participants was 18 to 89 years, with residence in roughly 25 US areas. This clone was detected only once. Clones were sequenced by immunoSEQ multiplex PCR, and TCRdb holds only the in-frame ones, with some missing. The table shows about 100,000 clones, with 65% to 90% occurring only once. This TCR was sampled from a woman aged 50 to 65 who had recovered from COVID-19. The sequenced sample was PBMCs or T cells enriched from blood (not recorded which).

The CDR3 region has the DNA TGCGCCAGCAGGGAGGGGGCGAACGGGGAGCTGTTTTTT. Translation: CASREGANGELFF. The chain has TRBV5-1 and TRBJ2-2; perhaps TRBD1 as D (7 bases). This CDR3 spans 13 amino acids. V was clipped by 5 bases and J by 7 bases, with 12 bases between them. Germline CDR1 is SGHRS and CDR2 is YFSETQ.